Listed below are T cell receptor beta chains from one sample, sequenced in a study of post-analysis software for immune sequencing data. TCRdb passed the PCR reads through MiXCR, listing each CDR3 protein once. There are about 460,000 distinct CDR3 sequences in the sample; roughly 45% occur only once, and 9% to 14% lies in the top ten. Material for sequencing was blood. These receptors all stem from a girl aged 5 to 17 with multiple sclerosis. Each CDR3 is given with its conserved first and last residue. The order of the fields is clone size, V gene, J gene, D gene, CDR3 protein, CDR3 DNA. A D gene is named only where the DNA matches it firmly. Size is omitted from some rows. Given values are once, few, many or a class for expanded clones.

-	TRBV12-3/TRBV12-4	TRBJ1-5	-	CASSLYSRGGQPQHF	TGTGCCAGCAGTTTATATAGCAGGGGAGGTCAGCCCCAGCATTTT
-	TRBV29-1	TRBJ2-5	-	CSVHKDRHQETQYF	TGCAGCGTTCATAAGGACAGACACCAAGAGACCCAGTACTTC
few	TRBV6-6	TRBJ1-2	-	CASSYMDRSDGYTF	TGTGCCAGCAGTTACATGGACAGATCAGATGGCTACACCTTC
-	TRBV19	TRBJ2-1	-	CASRPLLQVGYSNEQFF	TGTGCCAGTAGACCCCTCCTTCAGGTGGGCTACTCCAATGAGCAGTTCTTC
-	TRBV6-2/TRBV6-3	TRBJ2-1	TRBD2	CASSTGTSGSRHEQFF	TGTGCCAGCAGTACCGGGACTAGCGGGAGTCGGCATGAGCAGTTCTTC
-	TRBV27	TRBJ2-1	TRBD2	CASRPGLAYNEQFF	TGTGCCAGCAGACCGGGACTAGCCTACAATGAGCAGTTCTTC
-	TRBV7-2	TRBJ2-1	TRBD2	CASSLRGGPNYNEQFF	TGTGCCAGCAGCTTACGGGGGGGACCAAACTACAATGAGCAGTTCTTC
few	TRBV27	TRBJ2-7	-	CASGLGLPYEQYF	TGTGCCAGCGGACTCGGGTTACCCTACGAGCAGTACTTC
-	TRBV5-1	TRBJ2-1	-	CASSFDTGGANEQFF	TGCGCCAGCAGCTTCGACACAGGAGGGGCCAATGAGCAGTTCTTC
-	TRBV6-6	TRBJ2-1	-	CASSGYNNINNEQFF	TGTGCCAGCAGCGGGTATAATAATATTAACAATGAGCAGTTCTTC
-	TRBV24-1	TRBJ1-5	-	CATSEAGAGGNQPQHF	TGTGCCACCAGCGAAGCAGGGGCGGGTGGCAATCAGCCCCAGCATTTT
few	TRBV29-1	TRBJ2-5	-	CSVGQSGGRETQYF	TGCAGCGTGGGCCAAAGTGGGGGGCGGGAGACCCAGTACTTC
few	TRBV6-5	TRBJ2-7	-	CASNTILGREYEQYF	TGTGCCAGCAACACCATATTAGGGCGGGAATACGAGCAGTACTTC
-	TRBV12-5	TRBJ2-1	TRBD2	CASVYGAGAGDNEQFF	TGTGCTAGTGTCTATGGAGCGGGAGCCGGGGACAATGAGCAGTTCTTC
-	TRBV27	TRBJ2-7	-	CASSLSGTPSYEQYF	TGTGCCAGCAGTTTATCCGGGACTCCCTCCTACGAGCAGTACTTC
-	TRBV20-1	TRBJ2-4	-	CSARHPGSKNIQYF	TGCAGTGCTAGACATCCCGGGAGCAAAAACATTCAGTACTTC
-	TRBV20-1	TRBJ2-3	-	CSARDTRPPDTQYF	TGCAGTGCTAGAGATACTAGACCCCCAGATACGCAGTATTTT
-	TRBV4-1	TRBJ1-1	-	CASSGDGFTEAFF	TGCGCCAGCAGCGGCGACGGATTCACTGAAGCTTTCTTT
few	TRBV5-1	TRBJ2-6	-	CASSQDSGGANVLTF	TGCGCCAGCAGCCAAGACAGTGGTGGGGCCAACGTCCTGACTTTC
-	TRBV20-1	TRBJ2-6	-	CSASTLSGANVRTF	TGCAGTGCTAGCACGCTCTCTGGGGCCAACGTCCGGACTTTC
-	TRBV3-1	TRBJ2-3	-	CAPLGTESTDTRYF	TGTGCCCCGTTGGGTACGGAGAGCACAGATACGCGGTATTTT
-	TRBV20-1	TRBJ2-1	TRBD2	CSARDGASGVYNEQFF	TGCAGTGCTAGAGATGGTGCTAGCGGGGTTTACAATGAGCAGTTCTTC
once	TRBV20-1	TRBJ1-2	-	CSARDRQNYGYTF	TGCAGTGCTAGAGATAGACAGAACTATGGCTACACCTTC
few	TRBV5-1	TRBJ1-6	TRBD1	CASSLEVTTGINSPLHF	TGCGCCAGCAGCTTGGAAGTTACGACAGGGATTAATTCACCCCTCCACTTT
-	TRBV20-1	TRBJ2-7	TRBD2	CSALAGYEQYF	TGCAGTGCGCTAGCGGGCTACGAGCAGTACTTC